What follows are 23 T cell receptor beta chains derived from one specimen sequenced in a study of shared clonotypes between healthy human individuals. Sequencing was performed with immunoSEQ multiplex PCR; in TCRdb, only in-frame clones are kept and a portion is missing. Among 2.5 million or so clones, roughly 92% were seen once, and the ten largest hold more than 0.12%. Sequenced input: naive CD4+ T cells sorted from blood. Subset here: CD45RA+ positively selected. All receptors come from a man between 18 and 29 years old in good health.

The sample holds a few counts of this clone. Other DNA sequences in the sample encode the same CDR3. The rearrangement links TRBV19 to TRBJ1-5, with D unresolved. Germline V gene sequence: CDR1 LNHDA, CDR2 SQIVND (reference sequence). This CDR3 region has 13 residues. The V end lost 5 bases, the J end lost 2 bases, and 7 bases lay between the germline ends. CDR3 sequence: CASSDRGNQPQHF. The CDR3 nucleotides are TGTGCCAGTAGTGATAGGGGCAATCAGCCCCAGCATTTT.

The rearrangement joins TRBV6-6 to TRBJ2-7; D remains ambiguous. Germline values: CDR1 MNHNY, CDR2 SVGAGI (reference sequence). The germline V and J ends were trimmed by 8 bases and 1 base, with 18 bases remaining between them. The CDR3 consists of 15 residues. In nucleotides, the CDR3 is TGTGCCAGCGGATTTCAGGAGATCCCGTCCTACGAGCAGTACTTC. Protein: CASGFQEIPSYEQYF.

The J gene is TRBJ2-2, the V gene TRBV5-1; the D call may be TRBD1 or TRBD2 (5 bases each). CDR1 and CDR2 from the germline V gene are SGHRS and YFSETQ. The CDR3 has 16 residues. The V end was cut by 0 bases, the J end by 4 bases, with 13 bases between. The CDR3 reads CASSLDGAPSTGELFF. The DNA for the CDR3 is TGCGCCAGCAGCTTGGACGGGGCACCCAGCACCGGGGAGCTGTTTTTT.

A single count supports this clone. The J gene is TRBJ2-3, the V gene TRBV7-9, with D unresolved. Deletions cut 3 bases from V and 2 bases from J, with 18 bases between. Germline V gene data show CDR1 as SEHNR and CDR2 as FQNEAQ (reference sequence). This CDR3 is 17 amino acids long. In DNA, the CDR3 is TGTGCCAGCAGCTTGGACCGCAGTAGCATCCTCACAGATACGCAGTATTTT. It specifies CASSLDRSSILTDTQYF.

The chain joins TRBV7-9 to TRBJ1-1; D perhaps matches TRBD1 (5 bases). Trimming cost V 2 bases and J 5 bases, with 12 bases left between them. CDR3 length: 14 residues. The germline V gene has CDR1 SEHNR and CDR2 FQNEAQ (reference sequence). CDR3 sequence: CASSLQGKGTEAFF. The CDR3, as DNA: TGTGCCAGCAGCTTACAGGGAAAGGGAACTGAAGCTTTCTTT.

This sequence joins TRBV6-6 and TRBJ1-1; the D gene is possibly TRBD1 (5 bases). Germline V gene data show CDR1 as MNHNY and CDR2 as SVGAGI (reference sequence). The CDR3 consists of 14 residues. V was shortened by 5 bases and J by 5 bases, with 15 bases between the two germline ends. CDR3 DNA: TGTGCCAGCAGTCTGGAGAGGGGAAATACTGAAGCTTTCTTT. As protein: CASSLERGNTEAFF.

The V call is TRBV5-1, the J call TRBJ2-7; 10 bases line up with TRBD1. CDR1 SGHRS and CDR2 YFSETQ come from the germline V gene. V was pared by 0 bases and J by 2 bases, with 5 bases of the junction left unmatched. This CDR3 is built from 16 residues. The CDR3 nucleotides read TGCGCCAGCAGCTTGGGAGGGACAGGGGAGGCCTACGAGCAGTACTTC. It codes for CASSLGGTGEAYEQYF.

Only a few counts were recorded for this clone. The sample carries other DNA sequences with the same CDR3. The V call is TRBV2, the J call TRBJ1-4; D is ambiguous. CDR1 SNHLY and CDR2 FYNNEI come from the germline V gene. The CDR3 is 15 residues long. Trimming stripped 4 bases from V and 0 bases from J, with 9 bases between. The CDR3, as DNA: TGTGCCAGCAGTGTAGACGGAGCAACTAATGAAAAACTGTTTTTT. Its translation is CASSVDGATNEKLFF.

V usage is TRBV9 and J usage is TRBJ1-2; D ambiguous. The V end lost 3 bases, the J end lost 2 bases, and 8 bases lay between the germline ends. Germline V gene data show CDR1 as SGDLS and CDR2 as YYNGEE. There are 13 residues in the CDR3. The CDR3 bases are TGTGCCAGCAGCGGATCGGAGAACTATGGCTACACCTTC. Translation gives CASSGSENYGYTF. Looking up the rest from reference TRBV9 and TRBJ1-2 gives the full variable domain: DSGVTQTPKHLITATGQRVTLRCSPRSGDLSVYWYQQSLDQGLQFLIQYYNGEERAKGNILERFSAQQFPDLHSELNLSSLELGDSALYFCASSGSENYGYTFGSGTRLTVV.

V and J are TRBV11-2 and TRBJ2-2; perhaps TRBD1 as D (7 bases). The germline V gene encodes CDR1 SGHAT and CDR2 FQNNGV. The V end was cut by 5 bases, the J end by 0 bases, with 22 bases between. The CDR3 is made up of 19 amino acids. The CDR3 DNA follows: TGTGCCAGCAGCCGAGTCCCGGCAGGGGGGACCCCGAACACCGGGGAGCTGTTTTTT. It encodes CASSRVPAGGTPNTGELFF.

On this clone: Other DNA sequences in this sample translate to the same CDR3. The CDR3 here is CASSEEGMNTEAFF. CDR3 bases: TGTGCCAGCAGTGAGGAGGGGATGAACACTGAAGCTTTCTTT. The chain couples TRBV2 to TRBJ1-1, with D possibly being TRBD1 (5 bases). V gave up 3 bases and J gave up 0 bases, with 8 bases separating them. The CDR3 runs to 14 residues. Germline V gene sequence: CDR1 SNHLY, CDR2 FYNNEI.

This chain uses TRBV29-1 with TRBJ2-1; D gene unclear. The CDR3 extends over 10 amino acids. Germline V gives CDR1 SQVTM, CDR2 ANQGSEA. Trimming removed 6 bases from V and 10 bases from J, with 10 bases in between. The CDR3 loop reads CSVGWPEQFF. CDR3 DNA: TGCAGCGTAGGTTGGCCCGAGCAGTTCTTC.

This clone was detected only a few times. The V call is TRBV19, the J call TRBJ1-5, with 7 bases fitting TRBD1. Germline V CDR1 and CDR2: LNHDA, SQIVND (reference sequence). This CDR3 has 15 amino acids. V dropped 4 bases and J dropped 4; count of bases not matched to a gene: 7. CDR3 loop: CASSTHRDSNQPQHF. CDR3 DNA: TGTGCCAGTAGTACGCACCGGGACAGTAATCAGCCCCAGCATTTT.

The chain employs TRBV18 and TRBJ2-3; 7 bases match TRBD1. The CDR3 length is 15 residues. The V gene end was trimmed by 5 bases and the J gene end by 2 bases; junction bases not matched to a gene: 7. Germline loops: CDR1 KGHSH, CDR2 LQKENI. CDR3 region: CASSSNRGNTDTQYF. In DNA form, the CDR3 reads TGTGCCAGCTCATCAAACAGGGGTAACACAGATACGCAGTATTTT.

The chain carries TRBV11-2 and TRBJ2-1; no clear D. The CDR3 runs to 17 residues. V was cut by 1 base and J by 8 bases, with 21 bases left in between. From germline, CDR1 is SGHAT and CDR2 FQNNGV. The CDR3 DNA follows: TGTGCCAGCAGCTTAGTATACCCTAGTGTTCAGGTCGATGAGCAGTTCTTC. Translated: CASSLVYPSVQVDEQFF.

The chain is built from TRBV11-3 and TRBJ1-1, with D hard to call. Looked up from germline, CDR1 is SGHNT and CDR2 is YENEEA. With 2 bases removed from V and 3 bases from J, the gap between germline ends came to 7 bases. The CDR3 contains 13 residues. CDR3 bases: TGTGCCAGCAGCTTATTAAGGGACACTGAAGCTTTCTTT. Protein sequence: CASSLLRDTEAFF.

This clone showed up just a few times. The chain joins TRBV7-2 to TRBJ1-1, with D perhaps TRBD1 (5 bases). Trimming removed 4 bases from V and 1 base from J, with 7 bases in between. CDR3 length: 13 amino acids. Per germline, CDR1 SGHTA and CDR2 FQGNSA. The CDR3 protein is CASSYGQNTEAFF. The CDR3 bases are TGTGCCAGCAGCTATGGACAGAACACTGAAGCTTTCTTT.

A single count supports this clone. This chain uses TRBV19 with TRBJ1-6; possibly TRBD1 for D (5 bases). The CDR3 extends over 12 amino acids. CDR1 and CDR2 from the germline V gene are LNHDA and SQIVND (reference sequence). The V end lost 9 bases, the J end lost 11 bases, and 14 bases lay between the germline ends. CDR3 in amino acids: CASNLGGTPLHF. CDR3 bases: TGTGCCAGCAACCTCGGGGGAACACCCCTCCACTTT.

The V and J genes are TRBV4-1 and TRBJ2-3, with D perhaps matching TRBD1 or TRBD2 (5 bases each). The CDR3 is made up of 18 amino acids. The V gene's germline CDR1 is MGHRA and CDR2 YSYEKL. Trimming took off 3 bases at V and 7 bases at J, with 26 bases between the two ends. The CDR3 DNA follows: TGCGCCAGCAGCCACCTAGGAGAGGGGACCTTAATGGGATATACGCAGTATTTT. The encoded protein is CASSHLGEGTLMGYTQYF.

The rearrangement uses TRBV6-5 and TRBJ2-2; D may be TRBD1 (7 bases). The germline gives CDR1 MNHEY, CDR2 SVGAGI. The CDR3 contains 13 residues. V lost 6 bases to trimming and J lost 5 bases, with 10 bases between them. CDR3 DNA sequence: TGTGCCAGCAGGGGGGGACAGACCGGGGAGCTGTTTTTT. It encodes CASRGGQTGELFF.

The chain joins TRBV30 to TRBJ2-7, with TRBD1 matching 7 bases. J was trimmed by 7 bases and V by 1 base; bases with no gene match: 7. Germline-derived CDR1 and CDR2 are GTSNPN and SVGIG (reference sequence). This CDR3 spans 13 amino acids. The CDR3 here is CAWSEIRGWEQYF. CDR3 DNA: TGTGCCTGGAGTGAGATCAGGGGGTGGGAGCAGTACTTC.

This chain uses TRBV28 with TRBJ1-1; D is undetermined. CDR1 is MDHEN, CDR2 SYDVKM, per germline. Trimming took off 6 bases at V and 5 bases at J, with 13 bases between the two ends. The CDR3 is made up of 13 amino acids. The CDR3 spells CASSGPLTTEAFF. Written as DNA, the CDR3 is TGTGCCAGCAGCGGGCCCCTGACAACTGAAGCTTTCTTT.

This chain links TRBV25-1 with TRBJ1-1; D ambiguous. The germline gives CDR1 MGHDK, CDR2 SYGVNS. Between the trimmed V and J ends, which lost 8 bases and 6 bases, there was a span of 10 bases. The CDR3 consists of 11 residues. The CDR3 DNA sequence: TGTGCCAGCGGAGGGTCGGCTGAAGCTTTCTTT. It is translated as CASGGSAEAFF.